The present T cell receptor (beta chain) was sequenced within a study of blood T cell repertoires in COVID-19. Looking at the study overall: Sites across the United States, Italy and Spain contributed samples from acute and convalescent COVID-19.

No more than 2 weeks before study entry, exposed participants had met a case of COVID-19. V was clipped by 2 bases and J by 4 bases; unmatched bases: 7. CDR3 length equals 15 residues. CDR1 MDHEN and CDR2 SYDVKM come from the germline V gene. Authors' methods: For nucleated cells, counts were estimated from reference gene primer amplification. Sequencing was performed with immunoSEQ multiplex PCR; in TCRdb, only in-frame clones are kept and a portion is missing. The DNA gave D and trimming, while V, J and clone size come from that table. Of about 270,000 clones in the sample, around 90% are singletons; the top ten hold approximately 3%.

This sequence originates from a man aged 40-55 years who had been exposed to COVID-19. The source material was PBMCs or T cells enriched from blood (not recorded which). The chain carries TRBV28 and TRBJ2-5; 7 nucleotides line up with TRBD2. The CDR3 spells CASSLRGGPGETQYF. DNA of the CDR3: TGTGCCAGCAGTTTAAGGGGAGGGCCGGGAGAGACCCAGTACTTC.